A selection of T cell receptor beta chains follows, all from one sample in a study of Ad26.COV2.S vaccination and SARS-CoV-2 variants. Some clones are missing from TCRdb's copy, which holds only in-frame ones; the method was immunoSEQ multiplex PCR. The sample contains 300,000 to 350,000 clones, just under 85% of which appear only once. The sample in question was peripheral blood, obtained in a trial of Ad26.COV2.S vaccine versus placebo. These receptors all come from a person between 18 and 59 years old who received the Ad26.COV2.S COVID-19 vaccine or a placebo. The CDR3 runs from the conserved cysteine through the conserved F or W. A D gene is named only where the DNA matches it firmly. A clone size is listed for some rows: how often the clone was seen (once, few, many), or a class if it is expanded.

TRBV5-1	NA	TRBJ2-1	NA	CASSLEQRHEQFF	TGCGCCAGCAGCTTGGAACAGCGGCACGAGCAGTTCTTC
TRBV5-1	NA	TRBJ2-7	NA	CASSIGTPPHEQYF	TGCGCCAGCAGCATCGGGACGCCACCCCACGAGCAGTACTTC
TRBV14	NA	TRBJ2-7	NA	CASSQLQTSHYEQYF	TGTGCCAGCAGCCAACTGCAGACAAGCCACTACGAGCAGTACTTC
TRBV2	NA	TRBJ1-2	NA	CASSVSGTDLYGYTF	TGTGCCAGCAGCGTATCCGGGACGGACCTTTATGGCTACACCTTC
TRBV11-2	NA	TRBJ1-6	NA	CASSRIMSSYNSPLHF	TGTGCCAGCAGCCGAATCATGAGCTCCTATAATTCACCCCTCCACTTT
TRBV28	NA	TRBJ1-1	NA	CASTLTRAAAEAFF	TGTGCCAGCACCCTCACGAGGGCCGCGGCTGAAGCTTTCTTT
TRBV11-3	NA	TRBJ2-5	TRBD1	CASSPGTGGSETQYF	TGTGCCAGCAGTCCCGGGACAGGGGGGTCGGAGACCCAGTACTTC
TRBV12-3/TRBV12-4	NA	TRBJ1-1	NA	CASSYRRGPLAFF	TGTGCCAGCAGCTATCGGCGGGGGCCTCTGGCTTTCTTT
TRBV5-1	NA	TRBJ2-2	TRBD2	CASSLVSSGGAAGELFF	TGCGCCAGCAGCTTGGTATCTAGCGGGGGGGCCGCCGGGGAGCTGTTTTTT
TRBV7-7	NA	TRBJ2-2	NA	CASSYGQNTGELFF	TGTGCCAGCAGCTACGGACAGAACACCGGGGAGCTGTTTTTT
TRBV7-3	NA	TRBJ1-1	TRBD1	CASSEDRGTEAFF	TGTGCCAGCTCGGAGGACAGGGGCACTGAAGCTTTCTTT
TRBV5-4	NA	TRBJ2-3	TRBD2	CASRGRRDYRQGTQYF	TGTGCCAGCAGGGGGAGACGGGACTACCGCCAGGGTACGCAGTATTTT
TRBV7-8	NA	TRBJ1-5	TRBD1	CASSGQGREGSNQPQHF	TGTGCCAGCAGCGGACAGGGTCGGGAAGGTAGCAATCAGCCCCAGCATTTT
TRBV28	NA	TRBJ2-3	NA	CASSLIGPRTDTQYF	TGTGCCAGCAGTTTAATTGGGCCCCGCACAGATACGCAGTATTTT
TRBV10-1	NA	TRBJ2-3	TRBD2	CASSRTSGGEDTQYF	TGCGCCAGCAGTCGGACTAGCGGGGGGGAAGATACGCAGTATTTT
TRBV7-8	NA	TRBJ2-1	NA	CASRWGSDNEQFF	TGTGCCAGCAGGTGGGGGTCCGACAATGAGCAGTTCTTC
TRBV5-5	NA	TRBJ2-3	NA	CASTPGVAATDTQYF	TGTGCCAGCACCCCCGGGGTAGCGGCCACAGATACGCAGTATTTT
TRBV7-3	NA	TRBJ1-2	TRBD1	CASSSTGTEAYGYTF	TGTGCCAGCAGCTCGACAGGGACGGAAGCCTATGGCTACACCTTC
TRBV5-4	NA	TRBJ2-3	NA	CASSTRALQGTDTQYF	TGTGCCAGCAGCACCCGGGCGCTTCAAGGCACAGATACGCAGTATTTT
TRBV5-6	NA	TRBJ2-5	TRBD2	CASSLGTSGVFRETQYF	TGTGCCAGCAGCTTGGGGACTAGCGGCGTATTCCGAGAGACCCAGTACTTC
TRBV12-5	NA	TRBJ1-2	TRBD1	CASGLRDRGSYGYTF	TGTGCTAGTGGTTTGAGGGACAGGGGATCCTATGGCTACACCTTC
TRBV7-3	NA	TRBJ2-1	TRBD1	CASSPKIKGAGGSYNEQFF	TGTGCCAGCAGCCCCAAAATCAAAGGCGCAGGGGGTTCGTACAATGAGCAGTTCTTC
TRBV11-2	NA	TRBJ1-1	NA	CASSLNRVNTEAFF	TGTGCCAGCAGCTTAAACAGGGTGAACACTGAAGCTTTCTTT
TRBV5-1	NA	TRBJ1-2	NA	CASSTTGTLRGYTF	TGCGCCAGCAGCACAACCGGGACACTAAGGGGCTACACCTTC
TRBV5-1	NA	TRBJ2-3	NA	CASSLRGPSTDTQYF	TGCGCCAGCAGCCTTCGGGGCCCTAGCACAGATACGCAGTATTTT
TRBV6-1	many	TRBJ2-1	TRBD2	CASSEESGGPNEQFF	TGTGCCAGCAGTGAGGAGAGCGGGGGCCCCAATGAGCAGTTCTTC
TRBV6-2/TRBV6-3	NA	TRBJ2-7	TRBD1	CASSYRTPGQGLYEQYF	TGTGCCAGCAGTTACAGAACCCCGGGACAGGGCCTTTACGAGCAGTACTTC
TRBV7-9	NA	TRBJ1-4	NA	CASRGTGVEKLFF	TGTGCCAGCAGGGGCACGGGGGTTGAAAAACTGTTTTTT